The 27 T cell receptor beta chains below come from one sample, sequenced in a study of OX40 agonist ivuxolimab in advanced cancers. Clones were read by immunoSEQ multiplex PCR, and TCRdb kept only the in-frame ones, dropping some. Of about 50,000 clones listed, 88% are singletons. This sample comprised CD4+ or CD8+ T cells sorted from blood, obtained in a trial of the OX40 agonist ivuxolimab. These receptors all stem from an adult with an advanced solid tumor such as melanoma, head and neck, liver or kidney cancer.

This chain links TRBV7-3 with TRBJ1-1, with D possibly matching TRBD1 (5 bases). V dropped 5 bases and J dropped 1 base, with 11 bases sitting between them. The CDR3 consists of 14 residues. The germline gives CDR1 SGHTA, CDR2 FQGTGA. This CDR3 is CASSQGPTNTEAFF. The DNA for the CDR3 is TGTGCCAGCAGCCAGGGACCGACGAACACTGAAGCTTTCTTT.

V is TRBV28 and J is TRBJ1-4; D is possibly TRBD1 (6 bases). Germline V gene sequence: CDR1 MDHEN, CDR2 SYDVKM. V was cut by 3 bases and J by 8 bases, with 22 bases left in between. This CDR3 region has 17 residues. This CDR3 is CASSLARVSNREEKLFF. CDR3 nucleotide sequence: TGTGCCAGCAGTTTGGCGAGGGTGAGCAACAGGGAAGAAAAACTGTTTTTT.

This clone has a handful of counts. V gene TRBV4-1 combines with J gene TRBJ1-4, with 9 bases aligning to TRBD1. The length of the CDR3 is 15 residues. Germline assignment: CDR1 MGHRA and CDR2 YSYEKL. Trimming cost V 2 bases and J 7 bases; bases outside gene matches: 5. CDR3: CASSQTGTGSEKLFF. CDR3 nucleotide sequence: TGCGCCAGCAGCCAAACCGGGACAGGGAGTGAAAAACTGTTTTTT.

The V gene is TRBV2, the J gene TRBJ2-1; 7 nucleotides line up with TRBD2. Germline assignment: CDR1 SNHLY and CDR2 FYNNEI. V lost 3 bases and J lost 9; bases outside the gene matches: 5. This CDR3 has 13 residues. Here the CDR3 reads CASSEGRGGEQFF. The CDR3 DNA reads as TGTGCCAGCAGTGAGGGGAGGGGCGGTGAGCAGTTCTTC.

This chain connects TRBV28 to TRBJ2-7; TRBD1 matches 7 bases. This CDR3 has 16 amino acids. Germline V gene sequence: CDR1 MDHEN, CDR2 SYDVKM. Trimming removed 2 bases from V and 1 base from J; junction bases left unmatched: 8. The CDR3 bases are TGTGCCAGCAGTTTAGGTGTCCGGGACAGTTCCTACGAGCAGTACTTC. Its translation: CASSLGVRDSSYEQYF.

The genes are TRBV27 and TRBJ2-5, with 12 bases identical to TRBD1. J gave up 11 bases and V 1 base, and 5 bases lay outside the gene matches. CDR1 and CDR2 (germline): MNHEY, SMNVEV (reference sequence). The CDR3 spans 14 residues. The CDR3 bases are TGTGCCAGCAGTTTATTTAGGGACAGGGGGCGGCAGTACTTC. It codes for CASSLFRDRGRQYF.

The chain employs TRBV11-2 and TRBJ1-5, with 10 positions matching TRBD1. Germline values: CDR1 SGHAT, CDR2 FQNNGV. With V trimmed by 8 bases and J by 3 bases, 4 bases remained unmatched. The CDR3 has 14 residues. CDR3 bases: TGTGCCAGCCCGGACAGGGGGGACAATCAGCCCCAGCATTTT. It yields the protein CASPDRGDNQPQHF.

This clone came up a few times. The V and J genes are TRBV18 and TRBJ1-2; 7 positions match TRBD1. The CDR3 is 15 amino acids. Trimming took 3 bases from V and 4 from J; bases not matched to a gene: 8. Germline lookup yields CDR1 KGHSH and CDR2 LQKENI. The CDR3 DNA reads TGTGCCAGCTCACCCGGGGACAGAAGACCCTATGGCTACACCTTC. It translates to CASSPGDRRPYGYTF.

The chain uses TRBV7-6 and TRBJ1-6; D possibly corresponds to TRBD1 (5 bases). Trimming removed 1 base from V and 10 bases from J, with 17 bases in between. The CDR3 totals 16 residues. Germline values: CDR1 SGHVS, CDR2 FNYEAQ. CDR3 loop: CASSLVGPGGSSPLHF. CDR3 in DNA: TGTGCCAGCAGCTTAGTGGGACCGGGGGGGAGCTCACCCCTCCACTTT.

V gene TRBV9 combines with J gene TRBJ1-4, with TRBD1 matching 7 bases. J was trimmed by 4 bases and V by 0 bases; bases with no gene match: 9. The V gene's germline CDR1 is SGDLS and CDR2 YYNGEE. The CDR3 consists of 17 residues. For the CDR3, the DNA is TGTGCCAGCAGCGTAGCGTTTGGGGACAGCCTTAATGAAAAACTGTTTTTT. It encodes CASSVAFGDSLNEKLFF.

The V and J genes are TRBV10-2 and TRBJ1-5; D remains unclear. Between the trimmed V and J ends, which lost 8 bases and 0 bases, there was a span of 8 bases. The CDR3 has 13 amino acids. Looked up from germline, CDR1 is WSHSY and CDR2 is SAAADI. This chain's CDR3 is CASRDYSNQPQHF. CDR3 bases: TGCGCCAGCCGGGATTATAGCAATCAGCCCCAGCATTTT.

The chain employs TRBV11-2 and TRBJ1-1; TRBD1 might be the D (5 bases). This CDR3 is 15 amino acids long. Looked up from germline, CDR1 is SGHAT and CDR2 is FQNNGV. Trimming removed 5 bases at V and 1 base at J, with 14 bases between. CDR3 nucleotides: TGTGCCAGCAGCGCCTCAGGGTTTAGGAACACTGAAGCTTTCTTT. This encodes CASSASGFRNTEAFF.

This chain joins TRBV2 and TRBJ2-2; D might be TRBD1 or TRBD2, each matching 5 bases. V dropped 7 bases and J dropped 7 bases, with 22 bases sitting between them. CDR3 length: 16 amino acids. Germline-derived CDR1 and CDR2 are SNHLY and FYNNEI. In DNA, the CDR3 is TGTGCCAGCACCGAAGAGGGGATGGTTTGGGACGGGGAGCTGTTTTTT. Translated, it gives CASTEEGMVWDGELFF.

V usage is TRBV28 and J usage is TRBJ1-2; D uncertain. The CDR3 runs 14 residues. Trimming shortened V by 4 bases and J by 2 bases, and 11 bases separated the two germline ends. Per the germline V gene, CDR1 is MDHEN and CDR2 is SYDVKM. CDR3 sequence reads: CASSSSIPNYGYTF. In nucleotides, the CDR3 is TGTGCCAGCAGTTCCTCCATTCCAAACTATGGCTACACCTTC.

This clone was recorded once. The rearrangement links TRBV5-4 to TRBJ2-5; D unresolved. CDR1 and CDR2 (germline): SGHNT, YYREEE (reference sequence). The CDR3 totals 14 residues. The V end was cut by 3 bases, the J end by 1 base, with 10 bases between. The CDR3 region is CASSSRLSQETQYF. CDR3 sequence (DNA): TGTGCCAGCAGCTCCAGACTTTCCCAAGAGACCCAGTACTTC.

This clone was seen a handful of times. V is TRBV7-9 and J is TRBJ1-1; D unresolved. The V and J ends lost 5 bases and 3 bases respectively, with 19 bases between them. Looked up from germline, CDR1 is SEHNR and CDR2 is FQNEAQ (reference sequence). The CDR3 extends over 16 amino acids. Here the CDR3 reads CASSPQTRYRDTEAFF. CDR3 bases: TGTGCCAGCAGCCCGCAAACCCGTTACCGGGACACTGAAGCTTTCTTT.

The chain recombines TRBV4-1 with TRBJ1-3; D remains ambiguous. Trimming left V 3 bases short and J 2 bases short, with 17 bases between. The CDR3 spans 17 residues. CDR1 is MGHRA and CDR2 is YSYEKL in the germline V gene. This chain's CDR3 is CASSHSTGPSPGNTIYF. The CDR3 region has the DNA TGCGCCAGCAGCCATAGTACCGGACCGAGTCCTGGAAACACCATATATTTT.

V and J are TRBV5-1 and TRBJ2-7, with D possibly being TRBD1 (5 bases). V was trimmed by 0 bases and J by 6 bases, leaving 16 bases between them. The CDR3 has 15 residues. The germline gives CDR1 SGHRS, CDR2 YFSETQ. CDR3 region: CASSLDQGTGSEQYF. CDR3 nucleotide sequence: TGCGCCAGCAGCTTGGACCAGGGCACCGGTAGCGAGCAGTACTTC.

This clone occurred a few times. This sequence joins TRBV19 and TRBJ2-3; TRBD2 matches 8 bases. The CDR3 is 15 residues long. Trimming removed 2 bases from V and 6 bases from J; junction bases left unmatched: 7. From germline, CDR1 is LNHDA and CDR2 SQIVND (reference sequence). CDR3 DNA: TGTGCCAGTAGTATATCTAGCGGGCTGTCTGATACGCAGTATTTT. Its translation is CASSISSGLSDTQYF.

The V gene is TRBV11-3, the J gene TRBJ2-7, with D possibly matching TRBD1 (5 bases). The CDR3 length is 14 residues. Trimming took 3 bases from V and 2 from J, leaving 11 bases between them. CDR1 and CDR2 from the germline V gene are SGHNT and YENEEA. Here the CDR3 DNA reads TGTGCCAGCAGCTTTTCAGGGTCCCCCTACGAGCAGTACTTC. It is translated as CASSFSGSPYEQYF.

The chain links TRBV7-3 to TRBJ2-3; either TRBD1 or TRBD2 may fit D (5 bases each). V lost 5 bases to trimming and J lost 1 base, with 10 bases between them. The CDR3 extends over 14 amino acids. Germline V gene data show CDR1 as SGHTA and CDR2 as FQGTGA. The DNA for the CDR3 is TGTGCCAGCAGCCAATCGGGACGCACAGATACGCAGTATTTT. This gives the protein CASSQSGRTDTQYF.

The sample holds one count of this clone. This rearrangement joins TRBV18 to TRBJ2-2; 7 bases agree with TRBD1. The V gene end was trimmed by 2 bases and the J gene end by 0 bases; junction bases not matched to a gene: 0. Germline V gives CDR1 KGHSH, CDR2 LQKENI. CDR3 length: 15 amino acids. The DNA of the CDR3 is TGTGCCAGCTCACCAGGACAGGCGAACACCGGGGAGCTGTTTTTT. It yields the protein CASSPGQANTGELFF.

The rearrangement uses TRBV7-9 and TRBJ1-3, with unresolved D. Trimming pared 2 bases from V and 0 bases from J, leaving 11 bases between. Germline V gene data show CDR1 as SEHNR and CDR2 as FQNEAQ (reference sequence). The length of the CDR3 is 16 residues. The CDR3: CASSLSHIRSGNTIYF. CDR3 nucleotide sequence: TGTGCCAGCAGCTTAAGCCATATACGCTCTGGAAACACCATATATTTT.

J is TRBJ1-5 and V is TRBV9; D remains unclear. The CDR3 covers 15 residues. The germline V and J ends were trimmed by 0 bases and 3 bases, with 10 bases remaining between them. Germline CDR1 and CDR2: SGDLS and YYNGEE. The CDR3 here is CASSVAGLINQPQHF. CDR3 bases: TGTGCCAGCAGCGTAGCGGGCCTTATCAATCAGCCCCAGCATTTT.

The chain has TRBV18 and TRBJ1-4, with a possible D match to TRBD1 (5 bases). Per the germline V gene, CDR1 is KGHSH and CDR2 is LQKENI. The V gene lost 0 bases and the J gene lost 12 bases, with 14 bases spanning the gap. CDR3 length: 14 amino acids. CDR3 nucleotide sequence: TGTGCCAGCTCACCACCTTCCGGGACCCGCGAACTGTTTTTT. As protein: CASSPPSGTRELFF.

This rearrangement joins TRBV4-1 to TRBJ1-5; D gene ambiguous. Per germline, CDR1 MGHRA and CDR2 YSYEKL. There are 16 residues in the CDR3. Trimming cost V 3 bases and J 6 bases, with 18 bases left between them. CDR3 coding DNA: TGCGCCAGCAGCCACCCGGCGGCAGGAATAGGTCAGCCCCAGCATTTT. This encodes CASSHPAAGIGQPQHF.

The CDR3: CASSSGGGTYEQYF. CDR3 nucleotides: TGTGCCAGTAGCTCCGGTGGAGGGACCTACGAGCAGTACTTC. This chain uses TRBV19 with TRBJ2-7; D is perhaps TRBD2 (6 bases). The CDR3 consists of 14 residues. Trimming took off 6 bases at V and 2 bases at J, with 14 bases between the two ends. The germline V gene encodes CDR1 LNHDA and CDR2 SQIVND (reference sequence).